One and the same sample provided the 9 T cell receptor beta chains below, sequenced in a study of blood T cell repertoires in COVID-19. Data came from immunoSEQ multiplex PCR; TCRdb stores just in-frame clones and leaves some out. The sample lists about 140,000 clones; roughly 85% were seen once. The sequencing sample was made of peripheral blood. The receptors derive from a man aged 55 to 69 with acute or convalescent COVID-19.

The rearrangement links TRBV19 to TRBJ1-2; D perhaps matches TRBD1 (5 bases). Germline CDR1 LNHDA, CDR2 SQIVND (reference sequence). V gave up 6 bases and J gave up 4 bases, with 18 bases separating them. CDR3 length equals 15 residues. CDR3 region: CASSPRGGLGYGYTF. DNA of the CDR3: TGTGCCAGTAGCCCTCGGGGGGGACTCGGCTATGGCTACACCTTC.

This chain links TRBV5-1 with TRBJ1-2, with TRBD1 matching over 11 bases. V dropped 4 bases and J dropped 5; count of bases not matched to a gene: 7. CDR1 SGHRS and CDR2 YFSETQ come from the germline V gene. This CDR3 spans 15 amino acids. CDR3: CASSRDRGEVYGYTF. In nucleotides, the CDR3 is TGCGCCAGCAGCCGGGACAGGGGGGAAGTATATGGCTACACCTTC.

The chain is built from TRBV9 and TRBJ2-2; TRBD2 matches 9 bases. Germline CDR1 reads SGDLS; CDR2 reads YYNGEE. This CDR3 has 20 amino acids. After removal of 6 bases from V and 4 bases from J, the junction contained 22 bases not matched to a gene. CDR3 nucleotides: TGTGCCAGCACCGTGGGGGCTAGCGGGGCCCCCGGCGGTGGCACCGGGGAGCTGTTTTTT. Translation: CASTVGASGAPGGGTGELFF. Full variable domain (missing parts from reference TRBV9 and TRBJ2-2): DSGVTQTPKHLITATGQRVTLRCSPRSGDLSVYWYQQSLDQGLQFLIQYYNGEERAKGNILERFSAQQFPDLHSELNLSSLELGDSALYFCASTVGASGAPGGGTGELFFGEGSRLTVL.

J is TRBJ1-2 and V is TRBV2; TRBD1 might be the D (5 bases). Germline lookup yields CDR1 SNHLY and CDR2 FYNNEI. Trimming shortened V by 2 bases and J by 11 bases, and 9 bases separated the two germline ends. The CDR3 is 11 residues long. For the CDR3, the DNA is TGTGCCAGCAGTGAATCAACAGGATACACCTTC. This codes for CASSESTGYTF.

This chain joins TRBV7-2 and TRBJ1-3; TRBD1 aligns across 10 bases. The junction had 6 bases not matched to a gene; V was cut back by 0 bases and J by 4 bases. Germline assignment: CDR1 SGHTA and CDR2 FQGNSA. The CDR3 is made up of 17 amino acids. The CDR3 DNA is TGTGCCAGCAGCTTAGCGAGGACAGGGGGAGGCGGAAACACCATATATTTT. This codes for CASSLARTGGGGNTIYF.

The rearrangement joins TRBV28 to TRBJ2-2; a possible D gene is TRBD1 (6 bases). The CDR3 totals 17 residues. V gave up 3 bases and J gave up 2 bases, with 16 bases separating them. Germline V gene sequence: CDR1 MDHEN, CDR2 SYDVKM. Here the CDR3 reads CASSFYGQSGNTGELFF. As DNA, the CDR3 is TGTGCCAGCAGTTTCTATGGACAGTCGGGAAACACCGGGGAGCTGTTTTTT.

For this clone: The sample holds other DNA sequences that translate to the same CDR3. This chain links TRBV4-2 with TRBJ2-2, with 9 bases that match TRBD1. CDR1 LGHNA and CDR2 YNFKEQ come from the germline V gene. The CDR3 spans 17 residues. V was clipped by 1 base and J by 3 bases; unmatched bases: 6. The CDR3 loop is CASSQGTGVRDTGELFF. The CDR3, as DNA: TGTGCCAGCAGCCAAGGGACAGGGGTGAGGGACACCGGGGAGCTGTTTTTT.

The chain links TRBV5-4 to TRBJ2-2; D unclear. Trimming removed 4 bases from V and 3 bases from J, with 10 bases in between. The CDR3 consists of 14 residues. Germline V gene data show CDR1 as SGHNT and CDR2 as YYREEE (reference sequence). CDR3 sequence: CASSPQVHTGELFF. CDR3 nucleotide sequence: TGTGCCAGCAGCCCGCAGGTGCACACCGGGGAGCTGTTTTTT.

This clone was recorded once. The V call is TRBV6-1, the J call TRBJ2-1; D may be TRBD2 (6 bases). Germline lookup yields CDR1 MNHNS and CDR2 SASEGT. The CDR3 consists of 16 residues. V was pared by 4 bases and J by 2 bases, with 15 bases between. The CDR3 DNA follows: TGTGCCAGCAGTGTCGTGAGCGGAGGGGCCTACAATGAGCAGTTCTTC. Amino acid sequence: CASSVVSGGAYNEQFF.